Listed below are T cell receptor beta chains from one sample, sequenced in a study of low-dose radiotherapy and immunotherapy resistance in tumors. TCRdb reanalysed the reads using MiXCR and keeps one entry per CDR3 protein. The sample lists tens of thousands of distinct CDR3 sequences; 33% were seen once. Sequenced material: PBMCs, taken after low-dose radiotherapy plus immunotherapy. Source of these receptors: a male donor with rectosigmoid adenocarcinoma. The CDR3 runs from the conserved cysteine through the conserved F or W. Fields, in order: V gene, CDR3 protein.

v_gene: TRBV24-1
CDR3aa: CATSDLEGEELFF

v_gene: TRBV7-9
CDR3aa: CASSPRAVLETQYF

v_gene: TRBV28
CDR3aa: CASSLAVLRNTEAFF

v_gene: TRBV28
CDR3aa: CASSSLGGGPDTQYF

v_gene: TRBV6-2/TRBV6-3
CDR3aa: CASSYFDGDTQYF

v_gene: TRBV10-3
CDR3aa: CAIRDASGRNTGELFF

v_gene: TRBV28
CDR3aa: CASRIPTSGAQYF

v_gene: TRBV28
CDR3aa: CASSPVGGSGGYGYTF

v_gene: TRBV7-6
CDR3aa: CASSSDSSSGANVLTF

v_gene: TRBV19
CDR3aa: CASRQGGEGNIQYF

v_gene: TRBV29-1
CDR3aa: CSVDRLQGASGTQETQYF

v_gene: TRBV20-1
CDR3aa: CSARVRGSQETQYF

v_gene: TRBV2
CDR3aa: CASSEQGEGNTEAFF

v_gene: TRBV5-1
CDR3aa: CASSLGSVGEQYF

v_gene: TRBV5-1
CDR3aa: CASSFEGGYGYTF

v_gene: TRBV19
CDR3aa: CASSLSFPWIDTQYF

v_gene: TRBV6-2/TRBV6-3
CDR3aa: CASIRGITGELFF

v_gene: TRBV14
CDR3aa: CASSQVDRDTEAFF

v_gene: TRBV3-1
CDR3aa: CASSLSGLADNEQFF

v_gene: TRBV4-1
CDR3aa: CASSQVDNRISNQPQHF

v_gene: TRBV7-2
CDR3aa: CASSPNLGQSYEQYF

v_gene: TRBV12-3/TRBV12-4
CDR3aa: CASSTRGRGTGELFF

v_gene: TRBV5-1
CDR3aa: CASSPGQGGPSNTEAFF

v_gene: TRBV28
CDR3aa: CASRRGGPAGEQYF

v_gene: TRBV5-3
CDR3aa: CASTSRRDATNEKLFF

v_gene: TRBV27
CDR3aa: CASSSTTPVIGTQYF

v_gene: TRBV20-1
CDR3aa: CSATEELGNEQFF

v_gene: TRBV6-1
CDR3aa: CATLAGGRNEQFF

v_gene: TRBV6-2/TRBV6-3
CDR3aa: CASSYKGSTDTQYF